The 16 T cell receptor beta chains below come from one sample, sequenced in a study of chemoradiotherapy in HPV16-positive cancers. Assay: immunoSEQ multiplex PCR; the TCRdb copy retains only in-frame clones and omits some. The sample contains 25,000 to 30,000 clones, over 85% of which appear only once. The material sequenced was blood, taken from a patient who underwent chemoradiotherapy. Receptor source: a human donor with HPV-associated anogenital cancer.

The chain has TRBV9 and TRBJ2-3; perhaps TRBD2 as D (7 bases). The CDR3 has 14 amino acids. V was shortened by 4 bases and J by 6 bases, with 15 bases between the two germline ends. Germline V gene sequence: CDR1 SGDLS, CDR2 YYNGEE. The DNA of the CDR3 is TGTGCCAGCAGCCCGAGGGGGGGGGACGATACGCAGTATTTT. Its protein is CASSPRGGDDTQYF.

This chain connects TRBV27 to TRBJ1-1; D possibly corresponds to TRBD1 (6 bases). CDR3 length: 18 residues. CDR1 and CDR2 (germline): MNHEY, SMNVEV (reference sequence). V lost 6 bases and J 2 bases, leaving 25 bases between the germline ends. The DNA for the CDR3 is TGTGCCAGCAGCCCCTATCCCCCGGGACAAGCTTTAAACACTGAAGCTTTCTTT. Protein: CASSPYPPGQALNTEAFF.

This chain links TRBV10-3 with TRBJ2-7; D gene uncertain. The V and J ends lost 0 bases and 2 bases respectively, with 11 bases between them. Germline loops: CDR1 ENHRY, CDR2 SYGVKD. This CDR3 contains 15 residues. CDR3 sequence (DNA): TGTGCCATCAGTGAGTCCCGGGCAAAAACCTACGAGCAGTACTTC. Amino acids: CAISESRAKTYEQYF.

The gene calls are TRBV7-5 and TRBJ2-2; the listed D gene, TRBD2, was not tested against the DNA. TRBV7-5 corresponds to a pseudogene. This CDR3 is built from 17 residues. DNA for the CDR3: TGTGTCAGAAGCGGGTCGGAGACGGGAGGGGACACCGGGGAGCTGTTTTTT. Amino acid sequence: CVRSGSETGGDTGELFF.

This clone was seen just once. The chain joins TRBV10-3 to TRBJ2-5; no clear D gene. With 3 bases removed from V and 1 base from J, the gap between germline ends came to 6 bases. The CDR3 length is 13 residues. Germline CDR1 is ENHRY and CDR2 is SYGVKD. CDR3 in amino acids: CAISEHGQETQYF. CDR3 bases: TGTGCCATCAGTGAACACGGCCAAGAGACCCAGTACTTC.

J is TRBJ1-1 and V is TRBV29-1, with 8 bases aligning to TRBD1. The CDR3 length is 13 residues. Looked up from germline, CDR1 is SQVTM and CDR2 is ANQGSEA. J was trimmed by 1 base and V by 7 bases; bases with no gene match: 5. CDR3 sequence (DNA): TGCAGCGACTTCGACAGGGGGAACACTGAAGCTTTCTTT. Protein sequence: CSDFDRGNTEAFF.

This clone was picked up one time. This rearrangement joins TRBV18 to TRBJ2-7; 8 positions agree with TRBD1. Germline loops: CDR1 KGHSH, CDR2 LQKENI. J gave up 2 bases and V 9 bases, and 12 bases lay outside the gene matches. CDR3 size: 15 residues. This chain's CDR3 is CASSSGQGEPYEQYF. The CDR3 DNA is TGTGCCAGTTCATCCGGACAGGGAGAACCCTACGAGCAGTACTTC.

The rearrangement links TRBV6-5 to TRBJ1-1, with no clear D. The V end was cut by 7 bases, the J end by 8 bases, with 11 bases between. CDR3 size: 11 residues. Germline CDR1 is MNHEY and CDR2 is SVGAGI. The CDR3 sequence is CASKLLSEAFF. The CDR3, as DNA: TGTGCCAGCAAACTACTCTCGGAAGCTTTCTTT.

Only one count was recorded for this clone. CDR3 loop: CASSSAGATEWGFSYEQYF. CDR3 sequence (DNA): TGTGCCAGCAGCTCCGCCGGGGCGACAGAATGGGGTTTCAGCTACGAGCAGTACTTC. This chain connects TRBV7-2 to TRBJ2-7; D tentatively reads TRBD1 or TRBD2 (5 bases each). The V gene lost 4 bases and the J gene lost 3 bases, with 28 bases spanning the gap. Germline lookup yields CDR1 SGHTA and CDR2 FQGNSA. CDR3 size: 19 residues.

The chain is built from TRBV5-1 and TRBJ2-3; TRBD2 matches at 10 bases. J was trimmed by 2 bases and V by 4 bases; bases with no gene match: 7. Looked up from germline, CDR1 is SGHRS and CDR2 is YFSETQ. There are 16 residues in the CDR3. This CDR3 is CASSPPSGGVTDTQYF. As DNA, the CDR3 is TGCGCCAGCAGCCCCCCTAGCGGGGGAGTCACAGATACGCAGTATTTT.

There are a few counts of this clone. The chain is built from TRBV18 and TRBJ1-2; no clear D. Trimming took off 3 bases at V and 4 bases at J, with 9 bases between the two ends. This CDR3 spans 13 amino acids. Germline V lookup: CDR1 KGHSH, CDR2 LQKENI. This chain's CDR3 is CASSPHPGYGYTF. The CDR3 coding sequence is TGTGCCAGCTCACCCCACCCTGGCTATGGCTACACCTTC.

In its sample, this clone was seen a few times. This chain uses TRBV27 with TRBJ2-7; TRBD2 agrees at 7 bases. J gave up 3 bases and V 4 bases, and 6 bases lay outside the gene matches. CDR1 is MNHEY and CDR2 is SMNVEV in the germline V gene (reference sequence). The CDR3 has 14 residues. The CDR3 DNA sequence: TGTGCCAGCAGTTCCCGGACTAGTCTCTACGAGCAGTACTTC. This gives the protein CASSSRTSLYEQYF.

The chain uses TRBV28 and TRBJ1-1, with TRBD1 as a possible D gene (6 bases). CDR1 MDHEN and CDR2 SYDVKM come from the germline V gene. V shed 5 bases and J shed 1 base, with 17 bases lying between them. The CDR3 has 16 amino acids. CDR3 nucleotide sequence: TGTGCCAGCAGTCCGCCAGCCACAGGGTGGAACACTGAAGCTTTCTTT. Its protein is CASSPPATGWNTEAFF.

The chain has TRBV7-9 and TRBJ2-7, with D hard to call. V dropped 6 bases and J dropped 3 bases, with 15 bases sitting between them. Germline V lookup: CDR1 SEHNR, CDR2 FQNEAQ (reference sequence). The CDR3 runs to 14 residues. CDR3: CASSLTTGLYEQYF. The CDR3 DNA reads TGTGCCAGCAGTTTAACAACCGGGCTCTACGAGCAGTACTTC. Using reference TRBV7-9 and TRBJ2-7 for the parts outside the CDR3, the full variable domain is DTGVSQNPRHKITKRGQNVTFRCDPISEHNRLYWYRQTLGQGPEFLTYFQNEAQLEKSRLLSDRFSAERPKGSFSTLEIQRTEQGDSAMYLCASSLTTGLYEQYFGPGTRLTVT.

The chain combines TRBV6-6 with TRBJ2-6; D remains unclear. With 4 bases removed from V and 2 bases from J, the gap between germline ends came to 6 bases. This CDR3 spans 14 amino acids. Germline CDR1 MNHNY, CDR2 SVGAGI (reference sequence). For the CDR3, the DNA is TGTGCCAGCAGTTTCGGTACTGGGGCCAACGTCCTGACTTTC. This codes for CASSFGTGANVLTF.

The chain joins TRBV4-2 to TRBJ2-1; a possible D gene is TRBD1 (6 bases). V lost 1 base and J lost 3, with 10 bases in between. Germline loops: CDR1 LGHNA, CDR2 YNFKEQ. This CDR3 spans 15 amino acids. The CDR3 DNA reads as TGTGCCAGCAGCCAAGCGGCAGGGGACTACAATGAGCAGTTCTTC. Translated, it gives CASSQAAGDYNEQFF.